Each of the 28 T cell receptor beta chains below was sequenced from the same sample in a study of yellow fever vaccine responses in identical twins. MiXCR was run by TCRdb on the RT-PCR reads, yielding one entry per CDR3 protein. The table lists approximately 580 distinct CDR3 sequences, 81% of them singletons, with roughly 21% in the top ten. Here the sequenced sample was T cells from blood (PBMCs), unsorted or a sorted subset (not recorded which), taken before or after yellow fever vaccination (not recorded which). Receptor source: a female donor who received the yellow fever vaccine.

V usage is TRBV25-1 and J usage is TRBJ2-5; TRBD1 matches at 7 bases. CDR3 length: 16 residues. The V gene end was trimmed by 3 bases and the J gene end by 0 bases; junction bases not matched to a gene: 7. Germline lookup yields CDR1 MGHDK and CDR2 SYGVNS. The CDR3 sequence is CASSERRGKYQETQYF. CDR3 DNA sequence: TGTGCCAGCAGTGAGCGCAGGGGGAAGTACCAAGAGACCCAGTACTTC.

The V call is TRBV27, the J call TRBJ2-7, with 7 bases lining up with TRBD1. Germline CDR1 reads MNHEY; CDR2 reads SMNVEV (reference sequence). The V and J ends lost 4 bases and 6 bases, in that order; junction bases with no gene match: 9. CDR3 size: 14 residues. CDR3 region: CASSSQDRSFEQYF. The CDR3 DNA follows: TGTGCCAGCAGTTCCCAGGACAGGAGCTTCGAGCAGTACTTC.

The V gene is TRBV11-2, the J gene TRBJ2-3; tentative D call: TRBD1 (5 bases). Germline V CDR1 and CDR2: SGHAT, FQNNGV. There are 15 residues in the CDR3. The ends were cut back, 5 bases at V and 6 bases at J, with 18 bases in the middle. The CDR3 is CASSPVRQPPDTQYF. In DNA, the CDR3 is TGTGCCAGCAGCCCCGTCCGACAGCCTCCCGATACGCAGTATTTT.

Details on this clonotype: At one end the junction does not follow the germline gene, possibly because of a read error. This chain uses TRBV7-7 with TRBJ2-1; D gene ambiguous. Germline V gene sequence: CDR1 SSHAT, CDR2 FNYEAQ (reference sequence). The CDR3 length is 13 residues. CDR3 in DNA: TGTGCTAGCAGCTTACTCCAGACCAATGAGCAGTTCTTC. It yields the protein CASSLLQTNEQFF.

V gene TRBV15 combines with J gene TRBJ2-7; 8 bases fit TRBD2. The germline V gene has CDR1 LNHNV and CDR2 YYDKDF (reference sequence). This CDR3 is built from 15 residues. The V gene end was trimmed by 0 bases and the J gene end by 5 bases; junction bases not matched to a gene: 6. In DNA, the CDR3 is TGTGCCACCAGCAGAGAGGGACTAGTGGTAGACGAGCAGTACTTC. Protein product: CATSREGLVVDEQYF. Variable domain in full (rest from reference TRBV15 and TRBJ2-7): DAMVIQNPRYQVTQFGKPVTLSCSQTLNHNVMYWYQQKSSQAPKLLFHYYDKDFNNEADTPDNFQSRRPNTSFCFLDIRSPGLGDTAMYLCATSREGLVVDEQYFGPGTRLTVT.

The table lists this clonotype with a count of one. The genes are TRBV4-3 and TRBJ1-1; the D gene is possibly TRBD1 (6 bases). V was shortened by 6 bases and J by 4 bases, with 15 bases between the two germline ends. Per germline, CDR1 LGHNA and CDR2 YSLEER. The CDR3 runs 14 residues. Here the CDR3 reads CASRGEGESTEAFF. The CDR3 DNA reads as TGCGCCAGCAGGGGGGAGGGGGAGAGCACTGAAGCTTTCTTT.

The chain recombines TRBV5-4 with TRBJ1-6; possible D gene TRBD1, 5 bases. V shed 0 bases and J shed 9 bases, with 16 bases lying between them. Per the germline V gene, CDR1 is SGHNT and CDR2 is YYREEE (reference sequence). The CDR3 sequence is 16 residues long. The CDR3 sequence is CASSLVRDFIGSPLHF. The CDR3 DNA is TGTGCCAGCAGCTTGGTGAGGGACTTCATCGGTTCACCCCTCCACTTT.

V usage is TRBV15 and J usage is TRBJ1-6; unclear D gene. The CDR3 contains 14 residues. V dropped 3 bases and J dropped 9 bases, with 12 bases sitting between them. Germline assignment: CDR1 LNHNV and CDR2 YYDKDF (reference sequence). In DNA, the CDR3 is TGTGCCACCAGCAGTACGGGAAACGTTTCACCCCTCCACTTT. Residues: CATSSTGNVSPLHF.

The genes are TRBV11-2 and TRBJ2-7; D may match TRBD1 or TRBD2 (5 bases each). V lost 2 bases and J 6 bases, leaving 8 bases between the germline ends. CDR3 length equals 12 residues. CDR1 SGHAT and CDR2 FQNNGV come from the germline V gene. DNA of the CDR3: TGTGCCAGCAGCTTAAGAGGGGTCGAGCAGTACTTC. It codes for CASSLRGVEQYF.

V gene TRBV28 combines with J gene TRBJ2-7; possibly TRBD1 for D (5 bases). The V end was cut by 5 bases, the J end by 4 bases, with 21 bases between. Germline V gene lookup returns CDR1 MDHEN and CDR2 SYDVKM. This CDR3 is built from 16 residues. This chain's CDR3 is CASSNPLPGNFYEQYF. The CDR3 region has the DNA TGTGCCAGCAGTAACCCCCTCCCAGGGAACTTTTACGAGCAGTACTTC.

The genes are TRBV9 and TRBJ2-6; the match to TRBD1 covers 7 bases. Germline trimming cut 3 bases from V and 0 bases from J; bases unmatched to any gene: 6. The CDR3 contains 17 residues. Germline values: CDR1 SGDLS, CDR2 YYNGEE. CDR3 coding DNA: TGTGCCAGCAGCGACGGACAGGTACCCTCTGGGGCCAACGTCCTGACTTTC. It encodes CASSDGQVPSGANVLTF.

V usage is TRBV25-1 and J usage is TRBJ2-1; 14 positions agree with TRBD2. With 3 bases clipped from V and 6 bases from J, the junction kept 4 bases outside the gene matches. The CDR3 is made up of 16 amino acids. The germline V gene has CDR1 MGHDK and CDR2 SYGVNS. The CDR3 region has the DNA TGTGCCAGCAGTGATTCCGGGACTAGCGGGAGCAATGAGCAGTTCTTC. Translating gives CASSDSGTSGSNEQFF.

The chain has TRBV6-2 or TRBV6-3 and TRBJ2-5; D is ambiguous. CDR1 and CDR2 (germline): MNHEY, SVGEGT. This CDR3 has 13 residues. Deletions cut 6 bases from V and 2 bases from J, with 10 bases between. The CDR3: CASSLLLQETQYF. The DNA of the CDR3 is TGTGCCAGCAGCTTACTCTTACAAGAGACCCAGTACTTC.

CDR3 nucleotides: TGTGCCAGCAGCAAAAAAAATGGAGGGCAAGAGACCCAGTACTTC. Encoded protein: CASSKKNGGQETQYF. This chain uses TRBV21-1 with TRBJ2-5; the table assigns TRBD2, which was not confirmed against the DNA. TRBV21-1 is termed a pseudogene. The length of the CDR3 is 15 residues.

The genes are TRBV11-2 and TRBJ2-2; 7 nucleotides match TRBD2. The CDR3 runs to 17 residues. CDR1 is SGHAT and CDR2 is FQNNGV in the germline V gene. V dropped 5 bases and J dropped 4; count of bases not matched to a gene: 13. CDR3: CASSTPRAGVTTGELFF. In nucleotides, the CDR3 is TGTGCCAGCAGCACCCCCCGTGCGGGAGTAACCACCGGGGAGCTGTTTTTT.

The V gene is TRBV11-1, the J gene TRBJ2-3; 9 positions match TRBD2. V lost 5 bases, J lost 4 bases, and 16 bases stayed unmatched. The CDR3 has 18 amino acids. Per the germline V gene, CDR1 is SGHAT and CDR2 is FQDESV (reference sequence). The CDR3 sequence: CASSNTRGGGLASDTQYF. The DNA for the CDR3 is TGTGCCAGCAGCAACACCCGAGGTGGGGGACTAGCATCAGATACGCAGTATTTT.

The CDR3 sequence is CASSLRWENTEAFF. The CDR3 region has the DNA TGCGCCAGCAGCTTGCGTTGGGAGAACACTGAAGCTTTCTTT. The rearrangement uses TRBV5-1 and TRBJ1-1; D is uncertain. V gave up 1 base and J gave up 1 base, with 8 bases separating them. In germline, CDR1 is SGHRS, CDR2 YFSETQ. The CDR3 is made up of 14 amino acids.

The chain carries TRBV30 and TRBJ1-1, with TRBD1 matching 7 bases. Per germline, CDR1 GTSNPN and CDR2 SVGIG (reference sequence). The CDR3 length is 13 residues. Unmatched junction bases numbered 3, after V lost 5 bases and J lost 0 bases. DNA of the CDR3: TGTGCCTGGGAGGGACAGCTGAACACTGAAGCTTTCTTT. Translation gives CAWEGQLNTEAFF.

J is TRBJ2-7 and V is TRBV9; maybe TRBD2 (6 bases). The length of the CDR3 is 15 residues. With 2 bases removed from V and 6 bases from J, the gap between germline ends came to 18 bases. CDR1 is SGDLS and CDR2 is YYNGEE in the germline V gene. CDR3 sequence: CASSVTGTLGSEQYF. For the CDR3, the DNA is TGTGCCAGCAGCGTCACGGGGACTCTGGGGTCCGAGCAGTACTTC. Supplemented by reference TRBV9 and TRBJ2-7, the full variable domain reads DSGVTQTPKHLITATGQRVTLRCSPRSGDLSVYWYQQSLDQGLQFLIQYYNGEERAKGNILERFSAQQFPDLHSELNLSSLELGDSALYFCASSVTGTLGSEQYFGPGTRLTVT.

This sequence joins TRBV30 and TRBJ1-2; 10 bases match TRBD1. Germline V CDR1 and CDR2: GTSNPN, SVGIG (reference sequence). V was pared by 3 bases and J by 6 bases, with 10 bases of the junction left unmatched. This CDR3 spans 15 amino acids. CDR3 loop: CAWRNPTGGGDGYTF. In nucleotides, the CDR3 is TGTGCCTGGAGAAACCCGACAGGGGGCGGGGATGGCTACACCTTC.

V usage is TRBV20-1 and J usage is TRBJ1-5; 9 bases match TRBD1. This CDR3 comprises 15 residues. V gave up 6 bases and J gave up 7 bases; unmatched junction bases: 13. CDR1 is DFQATT and CDR2 is SNEGSKA in the germline V gene (reference sequence). The CDR3: CSALPGTGNGQPQHF. CDR3 sequence (DNA): TGCAGTGCGCTCCCCGGGACAGGGAACGGCCAGCCCCAGCATTTT.

V and J are TRBV30 and TRBJ1-5; weak D call: TRBD1 (6 bases). The CDR3 is 14 residues long. In germline, CDR1 is GTSNPN, CDR2 SVGIG (reference sequence). V was cut by 4 bases and J by 3 bases, with 13 bases left in between. CDR3 in amino acids: CAWTGGQPNQPQHF. The CDR3, as DNA: TGTGCCTGGACGGGGGGCCAGCCCAATCAGCCCCAGCATTTT. The entire variable domain, with the rest obtained from reference TRBV30 and TRBJ1-5, is as follows: SQTIHQWPATLVQPVGSPLSLECTVEGTSNPNLYWYRQAAGRGLQLLFYSVGIGQISSEVPQNLSASRPQDRQFILSSKKLLLSDSGFYLCAWTGGQPNQPQHFGDGTRLSIL.

The genes are TRBV7-3 and TRBJ2-3; 7 bases are a match to TRBD2. Germline CDR1 SGHTA, CDR2 FQGTGA. The CDR3 covers 14 residues. V was clipped by 0 bases and J by 5 bases; unmatched bases: 2. The CDR3 sequence is CASSLTSGLDTQYF. The CDR3, as DNA: TGTGCCAGCAGCTTAACTAGCGGGTTAGATACGCAGTATTTT.

The rearrangement joins TRBV19 to TRBJ2-2; D is unresolved. V dropped 3 bases and J dropped 6 bases, with 11 bases sitting between them. This CDR3 is 14 amino acids long. Germline V gene lookup returns CDR1 LNHDA and CDR2 SQIVND (reference sequence). The CDR3 sequence is CASSIRVGAGELFF. The CDR3 coding sequence is TGTGCCAGTAGTATCCGTGTAGGCGCCGGGGAGCTGTTTTTT.

V is TRBV11-3 and J is TRBJ1-2; D is unresolved. This CDR3 is built from 16 residues. Between the trimmed V and J ends, which lost 5 bases and 4 bases, there was a span of 20 bases. Per germline, CDR1 SGHNT and CDR2 YENEEA. The CDR3 reads CASSPRRTSTAYGYTF. CDR3 sequence (DNA): TGTGCCAGCAGCCCAAGGCGTACGTCCACCGCCTATGGCTACACCTTC.

V gene TRBV9 combines with J gene TRBJ2-1, with a weak D call TRBD2 (6 bases). The V gene lost 3 bases and the J gene lost 9 bases, with 16 bases spanning the gap. Germline V lookup: CDR1 SGDLS, CDR2 YYNGEE. This CDR3 region has 14 residues. The CDR3, as DNA: TGTGCCAGCAGCGCCCCCCCACTAGCCGGTGAGCAGTTCTTC. Its protein product is CASSAPPLAGEQFF.

In this sample, this clonotype turned up a few times. This chain joins TRBV4-3 and TRBJ2-1; D is possibly TRBD2 (5 bases). The CDR3 is 18 amino acids. Trimming removed 0 bases from V and 0 bases from J, with 15 bases in between. Germline V lookup: CDR1 LGHNA, CDR2 YSLEER. CDR3 in amino acids: CASSQDIMEVSSYNEQFF. The CDR3 nucleotides are TGCGCCAGCAGCCAAGACATAATGGAGGTGAGCTCCTACAATGAGCAGTTCTTC.

This clonotype was seen only a few times. This sequence joins TRBV4-1 and TRBJ1-1; the D is unclear. The V end was cut by 4 bases, the J end by 1 base, with 16 bases between. CDR3 length: 16 amino acids. Germline assignment: CDR1 MGHRA and CDR2 YSYEKL. DNA of the CDR3: TGCGCCAGCAGCCCCTTGGGCGTTCTAGGGAACACTGAAGCTTTCTTT. Its translation is CASSPLGVLGNTEAFF.